The rows below give T cell receptor beta chains drawn from one sample of a study of blood T cell repertoires in COVID-19. TCRdb's copy holds only in-frame clones and misses some; the assay was immunoSEQ multiplex PCR. The repertoire holds about half a million clones, approximately 83% seen once, with approximately 3% in the top ten. What was sequenced was peripheral blood. The receptors here all came from a human donor in a cohort sampled during active COVID-19. CDR3s leave out the opening cysteine and the closing phenylalanine or tryptophan.

CDR3aa: ASSPLAGGANEQF
j_gene: TRBJ2-1
v_gene: TRBV18

CDR3aa: ASSLFWRETQY
j_gene: TRBJ2-5
v_gene: TRBV27

CDR3aa: ASSTRTGIETQY
j_gene: TRBJ2-5
v_gene: TRBV6-5

CDR3aa: ASSHTTQTGRSRKLF
j_gene: TRBJ1-4
v_gene: TRBV3-1/TRBV3-2

CDR3aa: ASSPFGSTDTGELF
j_gene: TRBJ2-2
v_gene: TRBV3-1/TRBV3-2

CDR3aa: ASRPGQGNTEAF
j_gene: TRBJ1-1
v_gene: TRBV19

CDR3aa: AIRTGMNTEAF
j_gene: TRBJ1-1
v_gene: TRBV6-5

CDR3aa: ASSLYLAGGGY
j_gene: TRBJ2-7
v_gene: TRBV28

CDR3aa: AWRQGSHQPQH
j_gene: TRBJ1-5
v_gene: TRBV30

CDR3aa: ANSRDSKGFEQY
j_gene: TRBJ2-7
v_gene: TRBV18

CDR3aa: ASSRLVRETQY
j_gene: TRBJ2-5
v_gene: TRBV6-6

CDR3aa: ASSSGKNYGYT
j_gene: TRBJ1-2
v_gene: TRBV6-5

CDR3aa: ASSQASGTYEQY
j_gene: TRBJ2-7
v_gene: TRBV4-2

CDR3aa: ASSRTGASTSYNSPLH
j_gene: TRBJ1-6
v_gene: TRBV7-6

CDR3aa: ASSLGLNTEAF
j_gene: TRBJ1-1
v_gene: TRBV5-1

CDR3aa: AWGQGGSPLH
j_gene: TRBJ1-6
v_gene: TRBV30

CDR3aa: ASRPTGSYEQY
j_gene: TRBJ2-7
v_gene: TRBV3-1/TRBV3-2

CDR3aa: ASSLASGTYEQY
j_gene: TRBJ2-7
v_gene: TRBV5-1

CDR3aa: ASSLETGPRVQPQH
j_gene: TRBJ1-5
v_gene: TRBV7-7

CDR3aa: ASSVATRGVTYEQY
j_gene: TRBJ2-7
v_gene: TRBV9

CDR3aa: ATSRGQMNTEAF
j_gene: TRBJ1-1
v_gene: TRBV15

CDR3aa: ATSRVLYNEQF
j_gene: TRBJ2-1
v_gene: TRBV15

CDR3aa: ASSSTQGIGYGYT
j_gene: TRBJ1-2
v_gene: TRBV6-5

CDR3aa: ASSYSRGRNTEAF
j_gene: TRBJ1-1
v_gene: TRBV6-5

CDR3aa: ASSLTEFNQPQH
j_gene: TRBJ1-5
v_gene: TRBV7-9

CDR3aa: ASTGGFQPQH
j_gene: TRBJ1-5
v_gene: TRBV19

CDR3aa: ASRPSLGAFSTDTQY
j_gene: TRBJ2-3
v_gene: TRBV28

CDR3aa: ASSYRSSYEQY
j_gene: TRBJ2-7
v_gene: TRBV28

CDR3aa: ASSLRGTGNEKLF
j_gene: TRBJ1-4
v_gene: TRBV28

CDR3aa: ASSPSGRSADTQY
j_gene: TRBJ2-3
v_gene: TRBV9

CDR3aa: ASTLGRNMNTEAF
j_gene: TRBJ1-1
v_gene: TRBV28

CDR3aa: ASSSNSRRVLNTEAF
j_gene: TRBJ1-1
v_gene: TRBV19

CDR3aa: ASMPSGRNYGYT
j_gene: TRBJ1-2
v_gene: TRBV4-2

CDR3aa: ASRQRLAGDSYEQY
j_gene: TRBJ2-7
v_gene: TRBV2

CDR3aa: ASTASGNHEQY
j_gene: TRBJ2-7
v_gene: TRBV7-9

CDR3aa: ASSFERHNEQF
j_gene: TRBJ2-1
v_gene: TRBV12-3/TRBV12-4

CDR3aa: ASSLDPGGYNEQF
j_gene: TRBJ2-1
v_gene: TRBV11-2

CDR3aa: ASSRVGVNEQF
j_gene: TRBJ2-1
v_gene: TRBV25-1

CDR3aa: ASSQEPCGSGEQF
j_gene: TRBJ2-1
v_gene: TRBV3-1/TRBV3-2

CDR3aa: ASSLNPGVQETQY
j_gene: TRBJ2-5
v_gene: TRBV7-2

CDR3aa: AISESRGQPLH
j_gene: TRBJ1-6
v_gene: TRBV10-3

CDR3aa: ASSSGLGGYNEQF
j_gene: TRBJ2-1
v_gene: TRBV5-1

CDR3aa: ASSLGQKNTEAF
j_gene: TRBJ1-1
v_gene: TRBV5-1

CDR3aa: ASSGHLDRGDSPLH
j_gene: TRBJ1-6
v_gene: TRBV19

CDR3aa: ASRAGTGPHNEQF
j_gene: TRBJ2-1
v_gene: TRBV27

CDR3aa: ASSLQGDRTEAF
j_gene: TRBJ1-1
v_gene: TRBV5-1

CDR3aa: ASSLSAGPSTDTQY
j_gene: TRBJ2-3
v_gene: TRBV19

CDR3aa: ASSVPGISGANEQF
j_gene: TRBJ2-1
v_gene: TRBV9

CDR3aa: ASGVLAHEQY
j_gene: TRBJ2-7
v_gene: TRBV28

CDR3aa: ASSVVGSGFGGTDTQY
j_gene: TRBJ2-3
v_gene: TRBV5-1

CDR3aa: ASSLGGRTYEQY
j_gene: TRBJ2-7
v_gene: TRBV6-5

CDR3aa: ASPGQRGSPLH
j_gene: TRBJ1-6
v_gene: TRBV6-5

CDR3aa: ASSQSGDREKLF
j_gene: TRBJ1-4
v_gene: TRBV4-1

CDR3aa: ASSQAPNTEAF
j_gene: TRBJ1-1
v_gene: TRBV3-1/TRBV3-2

CDR3aa: ASSFRPLAADTQY
j_gene: TRBJ2-3
v_gene: TRBV9

CDR3aa: ASSKSGQVNTEAF
j_gene: TRBJ1-1
v_gene: TRBV19

CDR3aa: ATTIDNQPQH
j_gene: TRBJ1-5
v_gene: TRBV15

CDR3aa: ASCKGDRDEQY
j_gene: TRBJ2-7
v_gene: TRBV19